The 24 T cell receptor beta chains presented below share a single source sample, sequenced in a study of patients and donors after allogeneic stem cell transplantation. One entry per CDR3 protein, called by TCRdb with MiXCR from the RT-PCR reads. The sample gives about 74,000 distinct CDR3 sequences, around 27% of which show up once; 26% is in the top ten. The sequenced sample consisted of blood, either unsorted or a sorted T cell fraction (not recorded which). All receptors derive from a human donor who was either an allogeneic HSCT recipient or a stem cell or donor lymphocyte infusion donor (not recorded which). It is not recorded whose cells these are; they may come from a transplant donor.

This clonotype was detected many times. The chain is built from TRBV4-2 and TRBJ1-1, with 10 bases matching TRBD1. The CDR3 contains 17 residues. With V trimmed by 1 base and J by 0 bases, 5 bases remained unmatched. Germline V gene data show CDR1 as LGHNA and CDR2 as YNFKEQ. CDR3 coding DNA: TGTGCCAGCAGCCAAGTCGGGACAGGGGCTATGAACACTGAAGCTTTCTTT. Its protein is CASSQVGTGAMNTEAFF.

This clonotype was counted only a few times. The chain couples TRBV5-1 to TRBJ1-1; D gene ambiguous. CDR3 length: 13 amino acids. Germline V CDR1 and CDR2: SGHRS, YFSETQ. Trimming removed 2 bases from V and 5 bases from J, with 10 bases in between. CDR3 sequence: CASSLLGGTEAFF. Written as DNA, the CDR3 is TGCGCCAGCAGCTTACTGGGAGGAACTGAAGCTTTCTTT.

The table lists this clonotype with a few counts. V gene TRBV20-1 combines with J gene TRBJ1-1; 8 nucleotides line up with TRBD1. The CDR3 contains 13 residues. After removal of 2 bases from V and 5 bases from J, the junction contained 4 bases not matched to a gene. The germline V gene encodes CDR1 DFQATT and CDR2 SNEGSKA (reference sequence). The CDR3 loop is CSARPTGETEAFF. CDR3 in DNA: TGCAGTGCTAGACCGACAGGGGAGACTGAAGCTTTCTTT.

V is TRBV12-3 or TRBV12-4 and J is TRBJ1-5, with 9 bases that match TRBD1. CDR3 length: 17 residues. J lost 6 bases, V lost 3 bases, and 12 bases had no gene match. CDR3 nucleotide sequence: TGTGCCAGCAGTTTCCGGACAGGGGATCATGCGGTTCAGCCCCAGCATTTT. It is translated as CASSFRTGDHAVQPQHF.

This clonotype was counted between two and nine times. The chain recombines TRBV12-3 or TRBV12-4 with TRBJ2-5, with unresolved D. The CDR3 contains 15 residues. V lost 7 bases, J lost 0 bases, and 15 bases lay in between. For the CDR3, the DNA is TGTGCCAGCATGGCCGGTAGCCAGTACCAAGAGACCCAGTACTTC. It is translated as CASMAGSQYQETQYF.

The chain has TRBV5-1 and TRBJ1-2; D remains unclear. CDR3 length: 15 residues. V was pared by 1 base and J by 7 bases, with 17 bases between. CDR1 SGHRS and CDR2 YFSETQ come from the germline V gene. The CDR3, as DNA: TGCGCCAGCAGCTTGTTAGGGAGAAAGATGGGTGGCTACACCTTC. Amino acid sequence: CASSLLGRKMGGYTF.

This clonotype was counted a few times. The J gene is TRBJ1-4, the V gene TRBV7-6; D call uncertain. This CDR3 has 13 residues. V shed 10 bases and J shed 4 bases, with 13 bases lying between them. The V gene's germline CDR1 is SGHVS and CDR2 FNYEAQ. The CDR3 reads CATAGLGNEKLFF. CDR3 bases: TGTGCCACTGCCGGGCTGGGTAATGAAAAACTGTTTTTT. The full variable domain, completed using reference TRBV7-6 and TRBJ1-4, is GAGVSQSPRYKVTKRGQDVALRCDPISGHVSLYWYRQALGQGPEFLTYFNYEAQQDKSGLPNDRFSAERPEGSISTLTIQRTEQRDSAMYRCATAGLGNEKLFFGSGTQLSVL.

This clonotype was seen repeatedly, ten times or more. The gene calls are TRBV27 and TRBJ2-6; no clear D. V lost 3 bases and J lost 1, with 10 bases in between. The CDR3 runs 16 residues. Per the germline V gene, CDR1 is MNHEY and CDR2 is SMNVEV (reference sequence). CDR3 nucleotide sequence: TGTGCCAGCAGTTTTACCTTAGGTTCTGGGGCCAACGTCCTGACTTTC. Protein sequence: CASSFTLGSGANVLTF.

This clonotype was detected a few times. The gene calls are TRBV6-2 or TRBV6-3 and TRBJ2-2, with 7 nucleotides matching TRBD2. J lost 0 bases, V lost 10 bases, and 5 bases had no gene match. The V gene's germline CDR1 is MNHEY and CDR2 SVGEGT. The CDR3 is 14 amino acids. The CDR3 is CATLLAPNTGELFF. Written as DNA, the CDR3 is TGTGCCACGTTACTAGCGCCGAACACCGGGGAGCTGTTTTTT.

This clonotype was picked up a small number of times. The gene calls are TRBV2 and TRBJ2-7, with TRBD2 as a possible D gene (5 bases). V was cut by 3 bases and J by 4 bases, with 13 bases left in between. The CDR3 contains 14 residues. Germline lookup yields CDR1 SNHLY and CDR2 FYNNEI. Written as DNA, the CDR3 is TGTGCCAGCAGTGACCCCATACTAGATTACGAGCAGTACTTC. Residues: CASSDPILDYEQYF.

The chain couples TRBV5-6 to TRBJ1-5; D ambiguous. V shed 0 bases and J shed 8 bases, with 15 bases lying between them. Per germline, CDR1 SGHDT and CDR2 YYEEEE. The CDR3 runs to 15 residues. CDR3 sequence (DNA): TGTGCCAGCAGCTTGGGACCGAACTTCCTCAAGCCCCAGCATTTT. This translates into CASSLGPNFLKPQHF.

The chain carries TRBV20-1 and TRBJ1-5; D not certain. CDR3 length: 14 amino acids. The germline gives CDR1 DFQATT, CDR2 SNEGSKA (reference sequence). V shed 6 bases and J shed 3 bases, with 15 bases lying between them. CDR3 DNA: TGCAGTGCAGCGACGGAATTTTACAATCAGCCCCAGCATTTT. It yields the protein CSAATEFYNQPQHF.

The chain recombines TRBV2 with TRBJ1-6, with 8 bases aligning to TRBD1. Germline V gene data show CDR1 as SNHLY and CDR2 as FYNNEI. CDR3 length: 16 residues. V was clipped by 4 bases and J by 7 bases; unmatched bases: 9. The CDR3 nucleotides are TGTGCCAGCAGTGTACTAATGGACAGGGCGAATTCACCCCTCCACTTT. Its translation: CASSVLMDRANSPLHF.

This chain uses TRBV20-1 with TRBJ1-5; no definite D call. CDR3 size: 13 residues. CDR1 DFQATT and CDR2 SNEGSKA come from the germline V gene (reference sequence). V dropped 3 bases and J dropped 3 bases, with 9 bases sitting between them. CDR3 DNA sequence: TGCAGTGCTAGTAGGGTAAACAATCAGCCCCAGCATTTT. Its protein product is CSASRVNNQPQHF.

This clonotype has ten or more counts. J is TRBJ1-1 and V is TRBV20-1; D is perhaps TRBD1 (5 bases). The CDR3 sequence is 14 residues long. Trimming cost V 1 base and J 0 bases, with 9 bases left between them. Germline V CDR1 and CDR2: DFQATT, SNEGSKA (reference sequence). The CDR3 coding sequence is TGCAGTGCTAGAGTGGGGACTATGAACACTGAAGCTTTCTTT. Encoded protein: CSARVGTMNTEAFF.

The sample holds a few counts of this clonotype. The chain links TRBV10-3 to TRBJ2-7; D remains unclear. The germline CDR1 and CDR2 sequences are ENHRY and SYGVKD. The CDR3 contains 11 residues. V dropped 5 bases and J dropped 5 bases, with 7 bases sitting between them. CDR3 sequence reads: CAISTIDEQYF. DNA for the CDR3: TGTGCCATCAGTACTATCGACGAGCAGTACTTC.

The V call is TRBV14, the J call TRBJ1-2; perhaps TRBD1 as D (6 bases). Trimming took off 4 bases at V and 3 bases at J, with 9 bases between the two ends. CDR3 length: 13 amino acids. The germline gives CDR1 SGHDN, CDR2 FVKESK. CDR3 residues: CASSPRGYYGYTF. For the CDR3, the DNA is TGTGCCAGCAGCCCAAGGGGGTACTATGGCTACACCTTC.

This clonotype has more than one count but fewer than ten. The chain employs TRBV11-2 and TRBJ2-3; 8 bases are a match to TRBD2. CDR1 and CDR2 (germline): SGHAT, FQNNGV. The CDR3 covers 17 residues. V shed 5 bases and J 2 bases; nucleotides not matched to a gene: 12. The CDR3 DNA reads TGTGCCAGCAGCCCCCCGGGCCTAGCGGGCTTCACAGATACGCAGTATTTT. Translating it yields CASSPPGLAGFTDTQYF.

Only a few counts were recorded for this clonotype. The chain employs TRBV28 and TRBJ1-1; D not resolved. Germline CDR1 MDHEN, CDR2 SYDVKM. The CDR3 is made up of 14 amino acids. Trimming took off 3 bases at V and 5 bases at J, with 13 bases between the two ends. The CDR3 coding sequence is TGTGCCAGCAGTTTTGTAACCCAAACGACTGAAGCTTTCTTT. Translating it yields CASSFVTQTTEAFF.

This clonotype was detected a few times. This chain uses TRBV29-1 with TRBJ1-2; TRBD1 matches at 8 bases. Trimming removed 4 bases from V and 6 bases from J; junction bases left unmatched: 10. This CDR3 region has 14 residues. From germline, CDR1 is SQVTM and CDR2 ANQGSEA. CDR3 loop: CSVGGPDREDGYTF. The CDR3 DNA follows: TGCAGCGTTGGGGGACCGGACAGGGAAGATGGCTACACCTTC.

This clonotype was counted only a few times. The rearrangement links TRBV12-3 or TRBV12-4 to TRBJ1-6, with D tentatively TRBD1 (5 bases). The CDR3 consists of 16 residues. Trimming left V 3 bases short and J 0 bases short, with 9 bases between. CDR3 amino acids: CASSLTASSYNSPLHF. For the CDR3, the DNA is TGTGCCAGCAGTTTGACAGCGAGCTCCTATAATTCACCCCTCCACTTT.

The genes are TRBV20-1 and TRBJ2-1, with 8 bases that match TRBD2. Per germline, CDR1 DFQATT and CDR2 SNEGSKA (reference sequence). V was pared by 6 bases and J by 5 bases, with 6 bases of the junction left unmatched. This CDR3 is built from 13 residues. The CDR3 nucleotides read TGCAGTGCGGGAAGCGGGGGAGACAATGAGCAGTTCTTC. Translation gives CSAGSGGDNEQFF.

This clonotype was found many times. CDR3 DNA: TGCAGCGTCGCAACAGGGACCCATCAGCCCCAGCATTTT. It encodes CSVATGTHQPQHF. The chain uses TRBV29-1 and TRBJ1-5, with D possibly being TRBD1 (6 bases). The CDR3 runs 13 residues. The V end lost 6 bases, the J end lost 5 bases, and 14 bases lay between the germline ends. Germline-derived CDR1 and CDR2 are SQVTM and ANQGSEA.

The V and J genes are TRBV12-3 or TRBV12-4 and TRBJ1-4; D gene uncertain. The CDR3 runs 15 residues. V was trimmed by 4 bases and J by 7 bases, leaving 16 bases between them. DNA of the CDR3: TGTGCCAGCAGTTCCACCAGAGGGTTCCCTGAAAAACTGTTTTTT. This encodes CASSSTRGFPEKLFF.